These 22 T cell receptor beta chains share one sample of origin, sequenced in a study of siplizumab effects on memory and regulatory T cells. The table came from immunoSEQ multiplex PCR; TCRdb's copy has only in-frame clones and leaves some out. The sample shows 95,000 to 100,000 clones, roughly 91% of them seen only once. Material: non-Treg CD4+ T cells sorted from blood. These receptors were collected from a human donor in good health.

This CDR3 is CASSNRDRDHEQYF. The CDR3 DNA is TGCGCCAGCAGCAATCGGGACAGGGACCACGAGCAGTACTTC. The chain links TRBV5-1 to TRBJ2-7; TRBD1 matches 9 bases. The CDR3 extends over 14 amino acids. V trimming: 4 bases; J trimming: 5 bases; junction bases outside the gene matches: 7. Germline V lookup: CDR1 SGHRS, CDR2 YFSETQ.

The chain uses TRBV30 and TRBJ1-1; no reliable D call. Trimming left V 2 bases short and J 0 bases short, with 7 bases between. The CDR3 extends over 13 amino acids. Germline V gene data show CDR1 as GTSNPN and CDR2 as SVGIG (reference sequence). This chain's CDR3 is CAWSQQMNTEAFF. CDR3 in DNA: TGTGCCTGGAGTCAACAGATGAACACTGAAGCTTTCTTT.

The chain joins TRBV11-2 to TRBJ2-4, with a weak D call TRBD1 (6 bases). The CDR3 spans 13 residues. Trimming took 5 bases from V and 5 from J, leaving 10 bases between them. Germline V gene lookup returns CDR1 SGHAT and CDR2 FQNNGV. The CDR3 loop reads CASSQGLQNIQYF. The CDR3 region has the DNA TGTGCCAGCAGCCAGGGGCTTCAAAACATTCAGTACTTC.

This chain links TRBV21-1 with TRBJ2-7; the table assigns TRBD2, which was not confirmed against the DNA. TRBV21-1 is a known pseudogene. This CDR3 is 15 amino acids long. CDR3 loop: CASSNTGERDYEQYF. As DNA, the CDR3 is TGTGCCAGCAGCAACACAGGCGAGCGGGACTACGAGCAGTACTTC.

A single count supports this clone. The rearrangement links TRBV7-2 to TRBJ1-2; 8 bases line up with TRBD1. The V and J ends lost 5 bases and 4 bases, in that order; junction bases with no gene match: 3. The CDR3 totals 13 residues. Germline CDR1 reads SGHTA; CDR2 reads FQGNSA. As DNA, the CDR3 is TGTGCCAGCAGCCCGGACAGGGTCTATGGCTACACCTTC. This gives the protein CASSPDRVYGYTF.

J is TRBJ1-1 and V is TRBV10-3; D not certain. This CDR3 is built from 16 residues. V lost 6 bases to trimming and J lost 2 bases, with 19 bases between them. The V gene's germline CDR1 is ENHRY and CDR2 SYGVKD. CDR3 sequence reads: CAISGPALWGNTEAFF. The DNA of the CDR3 is TGTGCCATCAGCGGGCCGGCTTTGTGGGGAAACACTGAAGCTTTCTTT.

The chain employs TRBV19 and TRBJ1-1; D is uncertain. V was cut by 3 bases and J by 2 bases, with 10 bases left in between. CDR3 size: 14 residues. Germline V gene sequence: CDR1 LNHDA, CDR2 SQIVND (reference sequence). CDR3 sequence reads: CASSIGRINTEAFF. CDR3 in DNA: TGTGCCAGTAGTATTGGGCGGATAAACACTGAAGCTTTCTTT.

This chain connects TRBV5-1 to TRBJ1-5; the D gene is possibly TRBD1 (6 bases). The germline CDR1 and CDR2 sequences are SGHRS and YFSETQ. V was clipped by 6 bases and J by 1 base, with 20 bases between them. CDR3 length: 17 amino acids. The CDR3 coding sequence is TGCGCCAGCACCCGCGAGGGGGGGGATCGAAGCAATCAGCCCCAGCATTTT. Protein sequence: CASTREGGDRSNQPQHF.

The chain recombines TRBV5-1 with TRBJ2-2; 7 bases match TRBD1. CDR3 length: 14 amino acids. The junction had 3 bases not matched to a gene; V was cut back by 7 bases and J by 0 bases. CDR1 is SGHRS and CDR2 is YFSETQ in the germline V gene. In DNA, the CDR3 is TGCGCCAGCTTTCAGGGGGCGAACACCGGGGAGCTGTTTTTT. Translated: CASFQGANTGELFF.

The CDR3 protein is CASSPLSPGGNTGELFF. The CDR3 nucleotides read TGTGCCAGCTCACCACTCTCTCCAGGGGGAAACACCGGGGAGCTGTTTTTT. The gene calls are TRBV18 and TRBJ2-2; TRBD1 matches 7 bases. CDR1 and CDR2 (germline): KGHSH, LQKENI. The CDR3 is made up of 17 amino acids. V shed 1 base, J shed 2 bases, and the junction held 7 bases outside the gene matches.

This clone has just one count. The chain joins TRBV28 to TRBJ2-4; no definite D call. V lost 5 bases to trimming and J lost 0 bases, with 20 bases between them. The CDR3 has 18 amino acids. Germline CDR1 and CDR2: MDHEN and SYDVKM. CDR3 sequence (DNA): TGTGCCAGCAGTCCCCGGAGCCCATCTAAATTAGCCAAAAACATTCAGTACTTC. The encoded protein is CASSPRSPSKLAKNIQYF.

The gene calls are TRBV2 and TRBJ2-4; D is unresolved. CDR1 is SNHLY, CDR2 FYNNEI, per germline. Deletions cut 2 bases from V and 3 bases from J, with 14 bases between. The CDR3 is made up of 16 amino acids. The CDR3 DNA reads TGTGCCAGCAGTGAACGCGACACAACCCTCAAAAACATTCAGTACTTC. This gives the protein CASSERDTTLKNIQYF.

This clone was seen only once. This chain links TRBV7-3 with TRBJ2-5; TRBD1 is a possible D gene (6 bases). There are 14 residues in the CDR3. Germline V lookup: CDR1 SGHTA, CDR2 FQGTGA. The germline V and J ends were trimmed by 2 bases and 3 bases, with 10 bases remaining between them. CDR3 sequence: CASSLSGVKETQYF. The DNA for the CDR3 is TGTGCCAGCAGCTTATCAGGGGTAAAAGAGACCCAGTACTTC.

The V call is TRBV7-3, the J call TRBJ2-4; no clear D. Per the germline V gene, CDR1 is SGHTA and CDR2 is FQGTGA. Trimming left V 5 bases short and J 0 bases short, with 14 bases between. The CDR3 is made up of 16 amino acids. CDR3 sequence: CASSPNPGLAKNIQYF. CDR3 DNA: TGTGCCAGCAGCCCGAACCCCGGGTTAGCCAAAAACATTCAGTACTTC.

This clone occurred a few times. The chain links TRBV5-4 to TRBJ2-7; no clear D gene. This CDR3 region has 14 residues. V was pared by 4 bases and J by 7 bases, with 18 bases between. Germline-derived CDR1 and CDR2 are SGHNT and YYREEE (reference sequence). In DNA, the CDR3 is TGTGCCAGCAGCCTGGACGCTGACTCCCTGGAGCAGTACTTC. Residues: CASSLDADSLEQYF. Supplemented by reference TRBV5-4 and TRBJ2-7, the full variable domain reads ETGVTQSPTHLIKTRGQQVTLRCSSQSGHNTVSWYQQALGQGPQFIFQYYREEENGRGNFPPRFSGLQFPNYSSELNVNALELDDSALYLCASSLDADSLEQYFGPGTRLTVT.

The chain combines TRBV4-1 with TRBJ1-3; D remains ambiguous. This CDR3 is 17 amino acids long. Trimming left V 1 base short and J 4 bases short, with 17 bases between. Germline loops: CDR1 MGHRA, CDR2 YSYEKL. CDR3 sequence reads: CASSQGAANRKGNTIYF. In DNA form, the CDR3 reads TGCGCCAGCAGCCAAGGGGCAGCTAATCGTAAGGGAAACACCATATATTTT.

This sequence joins TRBV5-8 and TRBJ2-2; 7 nucleotides agree with TRBD1. V dropped 0 bases and J dropped 9; count of bases not matched to a gene: 8. The CDR3 is 15 residues long. The V gene's germline CDR1 is SGHTS and CDR2 YDEGEE. CDR3 sequence (DNA): TGTGCCAGCAGCTTGGTCAGGGGGTACAATAGGGAGCTGTTTTTT. Protein product: CASSLVRGYNRELFF. The full variable domain, its missing parts supplied by reference TRBV5-8 and TRBJ2-2, is EAGVTQSPTHLIKTRGQQATLRCSPISGHTSVYWYQQALGLGLQFLLWYDEGEERNRGNFPPRFSGRQFPNYSSELNVNALELEDSALYLCASSLVRGYNRELFFGEGSRLTVL.

The chain uses TRBV18 and TRBJ1-1; D is perhaps TRBD1 (5 bases). Deletions cut 1 base from V and 5 bases from J, with 14 bases between. The CDR3 has 15 amino acids. In germline, CDR1 is KGHSH, CDR2 LQKENI. CDR3: CASSPLAGGGTEAFF. The DNA of the CDR3 is TGTGCCAGCTCACCACTTGCTGGGGGGGGAACTGAAGCTTTCTTT.

The chain joins TRBV5-1 to TRBJ2-1; 12 bases line up with TRBD2. Germline CDR1 reads SGHRS; CDR2 reads YFSETQ. J lost 6 bases, V lost 2 bases, and 6 bases had no gene match. This CDR3 comprises 16 residues. Written as DNA, the CDR3 is TGCGCCAGCAGCTTCAAAGAGACTAGCGGGAGCAATGAGCAGTTCTTC. This sequence encodes CASSFKETSGSNEQFF.

The genes are TRBV25-1 and TRBJ2-7; no reliable D call. Germline-derived CDR1 and CDR2 are MGHDK and SYGVNS. The CDR3 totals 13 residues. Deletions cut 5 bases from V and 8 bases from J, with 16 bases between. DNA for the CDR3: TGTGCCAGCAGTTCGGCTAGTGCTACGAAGCAGTACTTC. Its protein product is CASSSASATKQYF.

The chain couples TRBV6-1 to TRBJ1-4; D remains unclear. V was clipped by 3 bases and J by 12 bases, with 11 bases between them. Germline assignment: CDR1 MNHNS and CDR2 SASEGT. The CDR3 totals 12 residues. CDR3 amino acids: CASSDRGTELFF. CDR3 nucleotide sequence: TGTGCCAGCAGTGATCGCGGAACGGAACTGTTTTTT.

This chain connects TRBV11-3 to TRBJ2-7; 7 bases map to TRBD1. The CDR3 has 16 residues. Germline V CDR1 and CDR2: SGHNT, YENEEA. Trimming at V came to 0 bases and at J to 3 bases, leaving 8 bases not matched to a gene. The CDR3 bases are TGTGCCAGCAGCTTAGAAATAGGGACAGCCTTCTACGAGCAGTACTTC. Amino acids: CASSLEIGTAFYEQYF.